A selection of T cell receptor beta chains follows, all from one sample in a study of cytomegalovirus exposure and HLA in healthy donors. This table comes from immunoSEQ multiplex PCR, and its TCRdb copy is limited to in-frame clones, with some not included. Of 110,000 or so clones detected, roughly 12% appear once; the ten largest clones hold roughly 15%. The sample consisted of PBMCs. These receptors originate from a man between 40 and 49 years old in good health and CMV-seropositive. Both conserved end residues are part of each CDR3. The D gene is left open where the match is weak. Not every row has a clone size; where given, it reads once, few, many or a size class.

v_gene,j_gene,d_gene,abundance,CDR3nt,CDR3aa
TRBV30,TRBJ2-1,-,few,TGTGCCTGGAAAGACTGGAGCTCCTACAATGAGCAGTTCTTC,CAWKDWSSYNEQFF
TRBV4-1,TRBJ2-5,TRBD2,-,TGCGCCAGCAGCCTAATGGGGGGAGGGAACTTAGAGACCCAGTACTTC,CASSLMGGGNLETQYF
TRBV7-3,TRBJ1-4,TRBD1,-,TGTGCCAGCAGCTTAACAGGGGGCGTTAATGAAAAACTGTTTTTT,CASSLTGGVNEKLFF
TRBV28,TRBJ2-5,-,-,TGTGCCAGCAGTCCCGACAGGTACCAAGAGACCCAGTACTTC,CASSPDRYQETQYF
TRBV27,TRBJ2-4,-,-,TGTGCCAGCAGTTTATCATCGGGGGGCAGGGGGCGGGTTGGCATTCAGTACTTC,CASSLSSGGRGRVGIQYF
TRBV19,TRBJ2-5,-,few,TGTGCCAGTACCTCCCGGGACACTCAAGAGACCCAGTACTTC,CASTSRDTQETQYF
TRBV28,TRBJ2-1,TRBD2,-,TGTGCCAGCAGTCCCGAGCGGGGAACTTATAATGAGCAGTTCTTC,CASSPERGTYNEQFF
TRBV2,TRBJ1-6,TRBD1,few,TGTGCCAGCAGGGACAGGGGGTTATCACCCCTCCACTTT,CASRDRGLSPLHF
TRBV2,TRBJ2-7,TRBD1,-,TGTGCCAGCAGCCCGGGACAGACCTACGAGCAGTACTTC,CASSPGQTYEQYF
TRBV27,TRBJ2-5,TRBD2,few,TGTGCCAGCAGTTCCTTTCTAGCGGTTCAAGAGACCCAGTACTTC,CASSSFLAVQETQYF
TRBV28,TRBJ1-1,-,-,TGTGCCAGCATCCGGGGGTGGGCAGGGAACACTGAAGCTTTCTTT,CASIRGWAGNTEAFF